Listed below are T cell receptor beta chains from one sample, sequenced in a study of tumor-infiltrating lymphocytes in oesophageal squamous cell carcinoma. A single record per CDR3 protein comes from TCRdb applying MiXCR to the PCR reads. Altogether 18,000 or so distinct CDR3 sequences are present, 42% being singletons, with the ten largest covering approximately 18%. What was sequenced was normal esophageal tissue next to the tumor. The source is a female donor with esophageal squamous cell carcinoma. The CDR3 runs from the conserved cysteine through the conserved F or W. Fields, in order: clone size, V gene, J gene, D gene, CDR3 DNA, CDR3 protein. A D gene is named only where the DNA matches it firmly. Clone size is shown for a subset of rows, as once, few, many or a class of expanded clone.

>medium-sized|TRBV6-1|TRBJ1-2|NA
TGTGCCGCCAGCAATAGATATGGCTACACCTTC
CAASNRYGYTF
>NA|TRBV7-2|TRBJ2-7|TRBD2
TGTGCCAGCAGCTTAGATGGGACTAGCGGGAGTAACGAGCAGTACTTC
CASSLDGTSGSNEQYF
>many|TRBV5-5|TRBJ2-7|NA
TGTGCCAGCAGCTCATCCTTGGTCTCCTACGAGCAGTACTTC
CASSSSLVSYEQYF
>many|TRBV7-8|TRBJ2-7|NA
TGTGCCAGCAGCGGTACCTCACAGGGAACCTCACCCCTCCACTTC
CASSGTSQGTSPLHF
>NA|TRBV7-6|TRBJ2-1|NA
TGTGCCAGCAGCCCCCTTCAAATGAGTAGGACCTACAATGAGCAGTTCTTC
CASSPLQMSRTYNEQFF
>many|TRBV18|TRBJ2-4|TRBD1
TGTGCCAGCTCACCTCCGTTACAGGGGGAAACTCAGTACTTC
CASSPPLQGETQYF
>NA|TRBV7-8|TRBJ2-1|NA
TGTGCCAGCAGCTTAGTGTTGACCCGATACGAGGAGCAGTTCTTC
CASSLVLTRYEEQFF
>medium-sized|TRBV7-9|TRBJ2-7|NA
TGTGCCAGCAGCGTTACGACAGGAATTATCTCCTACGAGCAGTACTTC
CASSVTTGIISYEQYF
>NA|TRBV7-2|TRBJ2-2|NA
TGTGCCAGCAGCTTAGCTCACGGGGAGCTGTTTTTT
CASSLAHGELFF
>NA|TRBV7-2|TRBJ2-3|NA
TGTGCCAGCAGCTTAGAGCTGGGTGTAGGCGCAGATACGCAGTATTTT
CASSLELGVGADTQYF
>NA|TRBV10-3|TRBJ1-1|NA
TGTGCCATCAGTACAACAGGGTCACCTGAAGCTTTCTTT
CAISTTGSPEAFF
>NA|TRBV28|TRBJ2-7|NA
TGTGCCAGCAGCCCCAGCGGCCCTCGGGAGCAGTACTTC
CASSPSGPREQYF
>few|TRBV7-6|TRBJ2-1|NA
TGTGCCAGCAGCAGACAGGGCCCGGGGGCCTCCAATGAGCAGTTCTTC
CASSRQGPGASNEQFF